A single sample gave rise to the 30 T cell receptor beta chains below, sequenced in a study of OX40 agonist ivuxolimab in advanced cancers. The data were produced by immunoSEQ multiplex PCR, yet TCRdb's version contains in-frame clones alone and is incomplete. The sample lists some 68,000 clones, more than 85% occurring once. The sequenced sample was CD4+ or CD8+ T cells sorted from blood, obtained in a trial of the OX40 agonist ivuxolimab. These receptors all stem from an adult with an advanced solid tumor such as melanoma, head and neck, liver or kidney cancer.

CDR3 residues: CASSISARLGQFF. The CDR3 bases are TGTGCCAGTAGTATATCTGCTCGGTTAGGGCAGTTCTTC. The chain couples TRBV19 to TRBJ2-1; D remains ambiguous. The V end was cut by 2 bases, the J end by 12 bases, with 14 bases between. Germline V gene sequence: CDR1 LNHDA, CDR2 SQIVND (reference sequence). CDR3 length equals 13 residues.

The chain employs TRBV11-2 and TRBJ2-5; 9 nucleotides align to TRBD1. Looked up from germline, CDR1 is SGHAT and CDR2 is FQNNGV. The trim removed 5 bases at V and 5 bases at J, leaving 9 bases unmatched. The CDR3 is 15 residues long. The CDR3 loop reads CASSLTQGARETQYF. In nucleotides, the CDR3 is TGTGCCAGCAGCCTTACACAGGGGGCGCGGGAGACCCAGTACTTC.

The chain has TRBV18 and TRBJ2-7; 7 bases map to TRBD2. CDR3 size: 13 residues. Germline V gene data show CDR1 as KGHSH and CDR2 as LQKENI. After removal of 3 bases from V and 7 bases from J, the junction contained 6 bases not matched to a gene. The CDR3 here is CASSPGEGREQYF. Written as DNA, the CDR3 is TGTGCCAGCTCACCCGGGGAGGGACGGGAGCAGTACTTC.

The chain joins TRBV6-1 to TRBJ2-3, with TRBD1 identical over 8 bases. The junction had 14 bases not matched to a gene; V was cut back by 10 bases and J by 5 bases. CDR3 size: 15 residues. Looked up from germline, CDR1 is MNHNS and CDR2 is SASEGT. DNA of the CDR3: TGTGCCATCTCATCAGGGGGCGCTTCGGGAGATACGCAGTATTTT. Residues: CAISSGGASGDTQYF.

The genes are TRBV30 and TRBJ2-5; D ambiguous. The germline V and J ends were trimmed by 3 bases and 5 bases, with 10 bases remaining between them. The CDR3 is 12 residues long. Germline V lookup: CDR1 GTSNPN, CDR2 SVGIG (reference sequence). The CDR3 is CAWRPLGETQYF. The CDR3 bases are TGTGCCTGGAGGCCTCTGGGGGAGACCCAGTACTTC.

The chain combines TRBV7-2 with TRBJ1-2, with D tentatively TRBD1 (5 bases). Germline assignment: CDR1 SGHTA and CDR2 FQGNSA. V lost 0 bases and J lost 4, with 12 bases in between. This CDR3 spans 15 amino acids. DNA of the CDR3: TGTGCCAGCAGCTTAGCGCCGGGGGAGGGCTATGGCTACACCTTC. As protein: CASSLAPGEGYGYTF.

This clone has more than one count but fewer than ten. The V call is TRBV4-3, the J call TRBJ1-4, with D possibly TRBD1 on 6 matching bases. Trimming shortened V by 0 bases and J by 8 bases, and 16 bases separated the two germline ends. The germline V gene has CDR1 LGHNA and CDR2 YSLEER. This CDR3 has 16 amino acids. The CDR3 DNA reads TGCGCCAGCAGCCAAGATCTTGGGACAATAGACGAAAAACTGTTTTTT. Amino acids: CASSQDLGTIDEKLFF.

This chain connects TRBV9 to TRBJ2-7; TRBD2 aligns across 7 bases. Germline lookup yields CDR1 SGDLS and CDR2 YYNGEE. The V segment lost 0 bases and the J segment 0 bases; nucleotides outside the gene matches: 3. The CDR3 covers 15 residues. This CDR3 reads CASSVGSGHSYEQYF. In nucleotides, the CDR3 is TGTGCCAGCAGCGTAGGTAGCGGGCACTCCTACGAGCAGTACTTC. Filled out from reference TRBV9 and TRBJ2-7, the complete variable domain reads DSGVTQTPKHLITATGQRVTLRCSPRSGDLSVYWYQQSLDQGLQFLIQYYNGEERAKGNILERFSAQQFPDLHSELNLSSLELGDSALYFCASSVGSGHSYEQYFGPGTRLTVT.

The chain is built from TRBV6-6 and TRBJ1-1; maybe TRBD1 (6 bases). The CDR3 loop spans 14 amino acids. V dropped 5 bases and J dropped 4 bases, with 14 bases sitting between them. CDR1 and CDR2 from the germline V gene are MNHNY and SVGAGI (reference sequence). As DNA, the CDR3 is TGTGCCAGCAGTATACCCCCAGGGGCCACTGAAGCTTTCTTT. Amino acid sequence: CASSIPPGATEAFF.

This chain links TRBV27 with TRBJ1-2; a weak D match, TRBD1 (6 bases). The CDR3 is 15 residues long. CDR1 is MNHEY and CDR2 is SMNVEV in the germline V gene (reference sequence). Trimming took 3 bases from V and 2 from J, leaving 13 bases between them. CDR3 protein: CASSFLQGPNYGYTF. The CDR3, as DNA: TGTGCCAGCAGTTTTTTGCAGGGGCCAAACTATGGCTACACCTTC.

The V call is TRBV5-6, the J call TRBJ1-1, with D perhaps matching TRBD1 (6 bases). Looked up from germline, CDR1 is SGHDT and CDR2 is YYEEEE. V was pared by 4 bases and J by 1 base, with 17 bases between. The CDR3 sequence is 16 residues long. Here the CDR3 reads CASSQGLGIWNTEAFF. The CDR3 DNA reads as TGTGCCAGCAGCCAGGGGTTGGGAATTTGGAACACTGAAGCTTTCTTT.

The chain is built from TRBV2 and TRBJ1-2; 9 bases map to TRBD1. After removal of 7 bases from V and 3 bases from J, the junction contained 6 bases not matched to a gene. The CDR3 contains 14 residues. Germline V gene lookup returns CDR1 SNHLY and CDR2 FYNNEI. CDR3 DNA sequence: TGTGCCAGCAAGAGGGACAGGGAGGACTATGGCTACACCTTC. Its translation is CASKRDREDYGYTF.

This chain uses TRBV19 with TRBJ1-2; TRBD1 is a possible D gene (6 bases). The CDR3 spans 14 residues. Trimming took 5 bases from V and 3 from J, leaving 13 bases between them. Per germline, CDR1 LNHDA and CDR2 SQIVND (reference sequence). The CDR3 DNA reads TGTGCCAGTAGTTTCGGGGGGGCAGACTATGGCTACACCTTC. Translated, it gives CASSFGGADYGYTF.

Here the CDR3 reads CASSLTGVAHEQYF. The DNA for the CDR3 is TGTGCCAGCAGCTTAACGGGAGTGGCCCACGAGCAGTACTTC. V and J are TRBV7-9 and TRBJ2-7; TRBD2 is a possible D gene (6 bases). The CDR3 sequence is 14 residues long. Per the germline V gene, CDR1 is SEHNR and CDR2 is FQNEAQ (reference sequence). V was cut by 2 bases and J by 5 bases, with 13 bases left in between. Filled out from reference TRBV7-9 and TRBJ2-7, the complete variable domain reads DTGVSQNPRHKITKRGQNVTFRCDPISEHNRLYWYRQTLGQGPEFLTYFQNEAQLEKSRLLSDRFSAERPKGSFSTLEIQRTEQGDSAMYLCASSLTGVAHEQYFGPGTRLTVT.

The chain has TRBV7-6 and TRBJ2-1, with D unclear. Trimming took off 5 bases at V and 6 bases at J, with 20 bases between the two ends. The CDR3 is 16 amino acids. Germline CDR1 and CDR2: SGHVS and FNYEAQ. The CDR3 loop is CASSPKTPGTPNEQFF. The CDR3 DNA sequence: TGTGCCAGCAGCCCAAAGACCCCCGGAACGCCCAATGAGCAGTTCTTC.

This clone was detected only a few times. The V and J genes are TRBV5-5 and TRBJ1-4, with a tentative D call TRBD1 (5 bases). V lost 4 bases to trimming and J lost 3 bases, with 13 bases between them. Germline CDR1 reads SGHKS; CDR2 reads YYEKEE (reference sequence). This CDR3 is 15 amino acids long. CDR3 protein: CASSPLGAPNEKLFF. The DNA for the CDR3 is TGTGCCAGCAGCCCACTAGGGGCCCCTAATGAAAAACTGTTTTTT.

This rearrangement joins TRBV28 to TRBJ2-5; the match to TRBD2 covers 10 bases. This CDR3 is built from 15 residues. V shed 2 bases and J 7 bases; nucleotides not matched to a gene: 7. CDR1 is MDHEN and CDR2 is SYDVKM in the germline V gene. The CDR3 DNA reads TGTGCCAGCAGTTTAACTAGCGGGGCCCATTTGACCCAGTACTTC. Protein product: CASSLTSGAHLTQYF.

This rearrangement joins TRBV5-1 to TRBJ2-7; TRBD2 matches at 7 bases. Germline CDR1 reads SGHRS; CDR2 reads YFSETQ. Trimming at V came to 4 bases and at J to 5 bases, leaving 12 bases not matched to a gene. The CDR3 is 15 amino acids. As DNA, the CDR3 is TGCGCCAGCAGCCCTGGTCCACCCCGGGAGGACGAGCAGTACTTC. It encodes CASSPGPPREDEQYF.

The J gene is TRBJ2-4, the V gene TRBV7-9, with TRBD2 matching 10 bases. CDR1 is SEHNR, CDR2 FQNEAQ, per germline (reference sequence). The CDR3 is made up of 17 amino acids. The V and J ends lost 3 bases and 7 bases, in that order; junction bases with no gene match: 12. The CDR3 DNA follows: TGTGCCAGCAGCTTCGGGACTAGCGTACAAAAGGGGAACATTCAGTACTTC. This encodes CASSFGTSVQKGNIQYF.

The chain links TRBV7-2 to TRBJ2-1; 11 bases agree with TRBD2. Germline CDR1 is SGHTA and CDR2 is FQGNSA. The length of the CDR3 is 15 residues. The junction had 7 bases not matched to a gene; V was cut back by 5 bases and J by 7 bases. The DNA for the CDR3 is TGTGCCAGCAGCATACTAGCGGGAGTGCGGAATGAGCAGTTCTTC. It specifies CASSILAGVRNEQFF.

This clone was counted only a few times. V gene TRBV7-2 combines with J gene TRBJ2-5; no definite D call. Germline assignment: CDR1 SGHTA and CDR2 FQGNSA. Trimming shortened V by 4 bases and J by 1 base, and 10 bases separated the two germline ends. The CDR3 spans 14 residues. CDR3: CASSSLLSQETQYF. In nucleotides, the CDR3 is TGTGCCAGCAGCTCATTATTAAGCCAAGAGACCCAGTACTTC.

V is TRBV30 and J is TRBJ2-6; D unclear. The V end was cut by 2 bases, the J end by 2 bases, with 10 bases between. The CDR3 extends over 15 amino acids. Germline V CDR1 and CDR2: GTSNPN, SVGIG (reference sequence). The CDR3 here is CAWSRYETGANVLTF. The CDR3, as DNA: TGTGCCTGGAGTAGGTATGAGACTGGGGCCAACGTCCTGACTTTC.

V is TRBV10-2 and J is TRBJ1-1; 9 bases are shared with TRBD1. The CDR3 contains 13 residues. The germline gives CDR1 WSHSY, CDR2 SAAADI. Germline trimming cut 6 bases from V and 5 bases from J; bases unmatched to any gene: 4. CDR3 loop: CASRRGTGTEAFF. CDR3 DNA: TGCGCCAGCAGGAGGGGGACAGGGACTGAAGCTTTCTTT.

The rearrangement uses TRBV5-1 and TRBJ1-4; TRBD1 matches 7 bases. Germline CDR1 and CDR2: SGHRS and YFSETQ. Germline trimming cut 3 bases from V and 1 base from J; bases unmatched to any gene: 6. The CDR3 is 16 amino acids. CDR3 sequence (DNA): TGCGCCAGCAGCTCTACAGGGGCTGGAACTAATGAAAAACTGTTTTTT. It codes for CASSSTGAGTNEKLFF.

The chain couples TRBV4-3 to TRBJ2-5; D is perhaps TRBD2 (5 bases). The end of the DNA aligns better with TRBJ2-7, so the J call may be wrong. The CDR3 is made up of 15 amino acids. Looked up from germline, CDR1 is LGHNA and CDR2 is YSLEER. CDR3 nucleotides: TGCGCCAGCAGCCAAGAATACGGGGTCTCCTACGAGCAGTACTTC. This translates into CASSQEYGVSYEQYF.

The chain has TRBV2 and TRBJ1-2; 7 nucleotides line up with TRBD1. Looked up from germline, CDR1 is SNHLY and CDR2 is FYNNEI. The CDR3 spans 12 residues. Unmatched junction bases numbered 2, after V lost 6 bases and J lost 4 bases. The CDR3 loop is CASRGDSYGYTF. The CDR3, as DNA: TGTGCCAGCAGGGGGGACAGCTATGGCTACACCTTC.

The chain employs TRBV2 and TRBJ1-2; TRBD1 might be the D (5 bases). The germline gives CDR1 SNHLY, CDR2 FYNNEI. This CDR3 comprises 14 residues. Trimming cost V 3 bases and J 8 bases, with 16 bases left between them. CDR3 nucleotide sequence: TGTGCCAGCAGTGATTACCAGGGAATTGGAGGCTACACCTTC. Translation: CASSDYQGIGGYTF.

This sequence joins TRBV7-3 and TRBJ2-7; possibly TRBD2 for D (5 bases). The CDR3 has 13 amino acids. The V gene lost 4 bases and the J gene lost 6 bases, with 13 bases spanning the gap. Germline CDR1 reads SGHTA; CDR2 reads FQGTGA. The CDR3 coding sequence is TGTGCCAGCAGCTCGGACCGGGGTAGCGAGCAGTACTTC. Translation gives CASSSDRGSEQYF.

The chain combines TRBV5-8 with TRBJ2-7, with TRBD1 matching over 9 bases. The CDR3 has 15 residues. Germline loops: CDR1 SGHTS, CDR2 YDEGEE. The V gene end was trimmed by 4 bases and the J gene end by 2 bases; junction bases not matched to a gene: 7. CDR3 DNA sequence: TGTGCCAGCAGCAAACTCGGGACAGGGCCCTACGAGCAGTACTTC. Translating it yields CASSKLGTGPYEQYF.

The chain links TRBV6-1 to TRBJ2-5; 12 bases are shared with TRBD2. CDR1 and CDR2 (germline): MNHNS, SASEGT. Trimming took 6 bases from V and 4 from J; bases not matched to a gene: 6. This CDR3 is 15 amino acids long. The CDR3 here is CASRLTSGSLETQYF. The CDR3 DNA follows: TGTGCCAGCAGGTTGACTAGCGGGAGTCTAGAGACCCAGTACTTC.